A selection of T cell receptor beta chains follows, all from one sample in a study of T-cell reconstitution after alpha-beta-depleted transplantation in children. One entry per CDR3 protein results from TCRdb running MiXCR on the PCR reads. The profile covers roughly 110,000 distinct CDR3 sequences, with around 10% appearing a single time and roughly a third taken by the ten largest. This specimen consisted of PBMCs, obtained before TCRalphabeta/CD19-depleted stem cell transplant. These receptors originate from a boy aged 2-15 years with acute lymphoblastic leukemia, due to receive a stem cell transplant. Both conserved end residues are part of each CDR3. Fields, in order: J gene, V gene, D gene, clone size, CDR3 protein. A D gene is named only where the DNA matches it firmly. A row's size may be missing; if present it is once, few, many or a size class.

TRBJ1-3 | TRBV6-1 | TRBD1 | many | CASSASRGTNTIYF
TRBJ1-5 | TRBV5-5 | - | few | CASSRIDVNQPQHF
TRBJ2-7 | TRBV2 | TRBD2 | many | CASRDRSGSSYEQYF
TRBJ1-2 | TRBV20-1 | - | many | CSARDEGGYGYTF
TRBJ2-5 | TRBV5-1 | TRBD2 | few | CASSLLSGMGQETQYF
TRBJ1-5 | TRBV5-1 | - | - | CASSLEPDSNQPQHF
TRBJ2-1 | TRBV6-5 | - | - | CASSALGNEQFF
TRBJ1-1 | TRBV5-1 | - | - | CASSLGPVPLNTEAFF
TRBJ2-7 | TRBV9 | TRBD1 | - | CASSSNPGTGPYEQYF
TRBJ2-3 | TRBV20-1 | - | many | CSARTLGSPGTDTQYF
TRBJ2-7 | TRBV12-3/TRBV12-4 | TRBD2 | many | CASRIAGTPHEQYF
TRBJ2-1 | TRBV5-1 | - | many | CASSLAAGNEQFF
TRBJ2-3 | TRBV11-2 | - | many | CASSLVGAGDTQYF
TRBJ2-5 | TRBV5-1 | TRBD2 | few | CASSFQRGETQYF
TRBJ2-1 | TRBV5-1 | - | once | CASRGGTSNEQFF
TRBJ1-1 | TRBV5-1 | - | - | CASSLETTGNTEAFF
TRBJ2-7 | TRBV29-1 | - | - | CSVQQLSEQYF
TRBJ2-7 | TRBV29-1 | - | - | CSVDSAYEQYF
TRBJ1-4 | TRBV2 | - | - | CASRRGASDEKLFF
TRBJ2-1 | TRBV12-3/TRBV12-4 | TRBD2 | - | CASSPQTSGSYGEQFF
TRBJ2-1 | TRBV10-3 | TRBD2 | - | CAISVGLAGDGGYNEQFF
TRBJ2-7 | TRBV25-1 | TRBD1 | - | CASSDSSARMGQGAGYEQYF
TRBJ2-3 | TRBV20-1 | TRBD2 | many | CSHQGTSGLGDTQYF
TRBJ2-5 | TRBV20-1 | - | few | CSARQEETQYF
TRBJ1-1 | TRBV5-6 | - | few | CASSPLGSEAFF
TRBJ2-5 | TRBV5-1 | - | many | CASSRRVAEETQYF
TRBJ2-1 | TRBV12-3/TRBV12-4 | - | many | CASSFTGLGYNEQFF
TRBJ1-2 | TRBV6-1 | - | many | CASSEIPISGYTF
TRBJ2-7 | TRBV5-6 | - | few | CASSLSTRFPYYEQYF
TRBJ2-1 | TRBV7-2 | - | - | CASSYRLARDEQFF
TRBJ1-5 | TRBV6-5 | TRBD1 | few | CASSWETGPLLYSNQPQHF
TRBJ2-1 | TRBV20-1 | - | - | CSARSSHGLHSTVEQFF
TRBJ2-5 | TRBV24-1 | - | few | CATSDLTGGSQETQYF
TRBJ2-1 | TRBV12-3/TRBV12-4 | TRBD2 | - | CASTPGTSGITFF
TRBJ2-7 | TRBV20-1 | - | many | CSARYLGAAYEQYF
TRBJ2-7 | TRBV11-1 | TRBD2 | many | CASSLSSGGTGTSGSYEQYF
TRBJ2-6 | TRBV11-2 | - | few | CASSLVYRDPSGANVLTF
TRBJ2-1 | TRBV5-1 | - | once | CASSGSAGSYNEQFF
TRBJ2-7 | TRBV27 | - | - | CASSLQASSTYEQYF
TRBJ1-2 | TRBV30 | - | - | CAWGTHGYTF
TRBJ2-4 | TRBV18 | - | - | CASSPDNLNKNIQYF
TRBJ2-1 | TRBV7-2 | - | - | CASSLGSSREQFF
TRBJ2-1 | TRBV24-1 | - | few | CATSAGDEQFF
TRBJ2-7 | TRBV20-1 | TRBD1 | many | CSASSNRGLREQYF
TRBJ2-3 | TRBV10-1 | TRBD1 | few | CASSPGTGGTQYF
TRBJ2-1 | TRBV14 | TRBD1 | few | CASSRGRWTGGDEQFF
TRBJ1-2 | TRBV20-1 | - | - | CSASPRGGYGYTF
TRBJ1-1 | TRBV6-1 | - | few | CASSEVGKGRTEAFF
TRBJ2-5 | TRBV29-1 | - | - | CSVDTVSQETQYF
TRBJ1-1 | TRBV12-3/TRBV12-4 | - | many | CASSLWGNTEAFF
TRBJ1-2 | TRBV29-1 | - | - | CSVEDRTNYGYTF
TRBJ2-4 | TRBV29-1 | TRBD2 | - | CSVVGPSGREGNIQYF
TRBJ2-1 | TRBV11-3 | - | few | CASSLLWGDEQFF